This T cell receptor (beta chain) was captured by sequencing in a study of T-cell reconstitution after alpha-beta-depleted transplantation in children (dated by TCRdb to the mid-2010s). Concerning the study at large: The study quantitatively tracked T-cell immune reconstitution after TCRalphabeta/CD19-depleted allogeneic hematopoietic cell transplantation in children using TCR repertoire profiling.

What the authors observed across the whole study: In some patients, the high TCRbeta diversity seen at day 60 was put down to recipient T cells and intrathymic progenitors that had survived conditioning. Apparently early alphabetaT-cell count recovery about two months after transplant reportedly relied on only several hundred rapidly expanded clones derived from non-depleted graft cells. Over the following months the frequencies of hyperexpanded clones went down, and after one year T-cell counts and TCRbeta diversity were mostly credited to newly produced T cells.

In this sample, this clonotype turned up once. The target of this receptor is not known. No per-base quality is available; no much larger clone lies one base away. Interpreted using the paper, the treatment or condition label stands for: allogeneic hematopoietic cell transplantation with graft depleted of TCRalphabeta T cells and CD19 B cells. The children who served as transplant recipients had been given grafts of TCRalphabeta/CD19-depleted allogeneic hematopoietic cells. Library preparation employed PCR. The sequencer listed for this sample is Illumina HiSeq 2500. TCR libraries were prepared with molecular barcoding, using unique molecular identifiers to normalize TCRbeta repertoire quantification. In-frame beta chains were kept once TCRdb had trimmed the public reads at Q25 with fastp and called clones with MiXCR. CDR3 protein duplicates are merged, each entry listing the most common genes and DNA. The sample data list about 980,000 distinct CDR3 sequences, and about 29% of these were observed just once. The ten largest clones represent 25% to 35% of the sample.

The starting material was PBMCs, mostly from graft donor cells, obtained 360 days after TCRalphabeta/CD19-depleted stem cell transplant. The sequence derives from a boy less than two years old who had a stem cell transplant for SCID, so the T cells may come from the graft donor.

The bases read TGCAGCGTTGCGGGGAAAGGCTACACCTTC. Its protein product is CSVAGKGYTF. This sequence uses TRBV29-1 and TRBJ1-2, with the D gene uncertain. From the cysteine up to the phenylalanine, the CDR3 has a length of 10 residues. CDR3 DNA only is kept here, 30 bases in frame from base 1. Cut back by 4 bases and 8 bases, the V and J ends lie 8 bases apart. According to the germline V gene, CDR1 reads SQVTM and CDR2 reads ANQGSEA. Supplemented by the reference TRBV29-1 and TRBJ1-2 proteins around the CDR3, the complete variable domain is SAVISQKPSRDICQRGTSLTIQCQVDSQVTMMFWYRQQPGQSLTLIATANQGSEATYESGFVIDKFPISRPNLTFSTLTVSNMSPEDSSIYLCSVAGKGYTFGSGTRLTVV.